There are many counts of the clone carrying this TCR beta chain. Its target is not known. These data originate in a study of glioma-infiltrating T cells. Study results and caveats: CDR3 overlap between tissue and blood was very small.

The iRepertoire nested amplicon-rescue multiplex PCR amplified TCR alpha and beta CDR3s from RNA. TCRdb fed the multiplex PCR reads into MiXCR, producing one record per CDR3 protein. The top ten hold 35% to 40% of the sample, which has 90,000 to 100,000 distinct CDR3 sequences, 35% to 45% seen once. Trimming took 4 bases from V and 7 from J; bases not matched to a gene: 6. The CDR3 is 15 residues long. In germline, CDR1 is SGHKS, CDR2 YYEKEE (reference sequence). The chain employs TRBV5-5 and TRBJ2-1; 12 bases are shared with TRBD2. Material for sequencing was glioma tissue, nonneoplastic brain tissue, or PBMCs (not recorded which). The source of this sequence is a human donor with low-grade glioma or glioblastoma, undergoing nonglioma brain surgery, or in good health (not recorded which). CDR3: CASSQETSGGNEQFF. The CDR3 DNA is TGTGCCAGCAGCCAGGAAACTAGCGGGGGGAATGAGCAGTTCTTC.